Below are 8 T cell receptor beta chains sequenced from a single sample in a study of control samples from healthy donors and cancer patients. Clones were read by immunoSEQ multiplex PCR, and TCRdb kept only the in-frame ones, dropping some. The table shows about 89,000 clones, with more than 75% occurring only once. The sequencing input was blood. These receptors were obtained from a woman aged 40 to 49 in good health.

CDR3 loop: CASSLQDRGHNGYTF. CDR3 nucleotides: TGTGCCAGCAGCCTCCAGGACAGGGGGCATAATGGCTACACCTTC. The rearrangement links TRBV6-5 to TRBJ1-2; 11 bases line up with TRBD1. The length of the CDR3 is 15 residues. The germline CDR1 and CDR2 sequences are MNHEY and SVGAGI. V trimming: 6 bases; J trimming: 6 bases; junction bases outside the gene matches: 9.

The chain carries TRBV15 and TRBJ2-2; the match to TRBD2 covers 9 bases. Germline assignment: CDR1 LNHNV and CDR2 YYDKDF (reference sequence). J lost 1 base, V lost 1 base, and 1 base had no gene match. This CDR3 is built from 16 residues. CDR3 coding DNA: TGTGCCACCAGCAGAGGTAGCGGGGGGAACACCGGGGAGCTGTTTTTT. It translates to CATSRGSGGNTGELFF.

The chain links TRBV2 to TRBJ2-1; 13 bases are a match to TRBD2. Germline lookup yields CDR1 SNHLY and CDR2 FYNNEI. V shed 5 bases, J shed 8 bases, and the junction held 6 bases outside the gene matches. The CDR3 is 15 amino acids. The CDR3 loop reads CASSKLAGGPDEQFF. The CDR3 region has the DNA TGTGCCAGCAGTAAACTAGCGGGGGGGCCCGATGAGCAGTTCTTC.

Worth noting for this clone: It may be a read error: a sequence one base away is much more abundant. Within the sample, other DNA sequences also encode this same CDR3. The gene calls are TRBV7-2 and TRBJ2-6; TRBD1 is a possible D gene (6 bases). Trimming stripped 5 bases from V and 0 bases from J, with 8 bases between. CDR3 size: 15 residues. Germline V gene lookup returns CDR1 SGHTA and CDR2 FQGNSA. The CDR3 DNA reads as TGTGCCAGCAGCCTAGGGGGCTCTGGGGCCAACGTCCTGACTTTC. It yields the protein CASSLGGSGANVLTF.

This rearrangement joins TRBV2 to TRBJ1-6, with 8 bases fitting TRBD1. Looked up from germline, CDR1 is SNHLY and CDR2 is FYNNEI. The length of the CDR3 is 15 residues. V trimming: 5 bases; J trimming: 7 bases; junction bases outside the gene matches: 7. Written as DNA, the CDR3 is TGTGCCAGCAGTTTCACAGGGGGAAGGAATTCACCCCTCCACTTT. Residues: CASSFTGGRNSPLHF.

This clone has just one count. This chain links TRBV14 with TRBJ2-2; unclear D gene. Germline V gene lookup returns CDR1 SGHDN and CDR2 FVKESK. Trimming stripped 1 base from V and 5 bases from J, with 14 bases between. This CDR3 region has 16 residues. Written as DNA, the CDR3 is TGTGCCAGCAGCCAAGGAACATGGGGTAGTACCGGGGAGCTGTTTTTT. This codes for CASSQGTWGSTGELFF.

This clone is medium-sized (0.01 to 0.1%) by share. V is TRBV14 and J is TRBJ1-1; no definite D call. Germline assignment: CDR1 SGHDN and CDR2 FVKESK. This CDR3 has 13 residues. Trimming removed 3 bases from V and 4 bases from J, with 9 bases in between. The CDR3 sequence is CASSQGVLTEAFF. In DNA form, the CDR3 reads TGTGCCAGCAGCCAGGGCGTCCTCACTGAAGCTTTCTTT. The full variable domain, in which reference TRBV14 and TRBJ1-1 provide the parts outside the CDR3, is EAGVTQFPSHSVIEKGQTVTLRCDPISGHDNLYWYRRVMGKEIKFLLHFVKESKQDESGMPNNRFLAERTGGTYSTLKVQPAELEDSGVYFCASSQGVLTEAFFGQGTRLTVV.

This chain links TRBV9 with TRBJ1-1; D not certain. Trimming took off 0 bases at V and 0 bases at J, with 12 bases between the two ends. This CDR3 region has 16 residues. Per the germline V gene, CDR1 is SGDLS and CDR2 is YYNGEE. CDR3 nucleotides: TGTGCCAGCAGCGTAGGGGTTATGACGGTGAACACTGAAGCTTTCTTT. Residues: CASSVGVMTVNTEAFF.